The 20 T cell receptor beta chains listed next were all sequenced from one sample in a study of blood T cell repertoires in COVID-19. Sequenced by immunoSEQ multiplex PCR; TCRdb stores in-frame clones only, minus some. The sample includes 75,000 to 100,000 clones, roughly four fifths of them seen just once. What was sequenced was peripheral blood. The receptors shown here come from a human donor in a cohort sampled during active COVID-19.

This clone was picked up one time. The chain has TRBV3-1 (or the pseudogene TRBV3-2) and TRBJ1-5; TRBD1 matches 7 bases. Losses at the gene ends were 4 bases for V and 4 bases for J; bases not matched to a gene: 7. Germline values: CDR1 LGHDT, CDR2 YNNKEL (reference sequence). There are 15 residues in the CDR3. The CDR3 is CASSRGQQGNQPQHF. CDR3 coding DNA: TGTGCCAGCAGCCGAGGCCAACAGGGGAATCAGCCCCAGCATTTT.

V gene TRBV7-9 combines with J gene TRBJ1-1; D perhaps matches TRBD1 (5 bases). V was shortened by 1 base and J by 5 bases, with 14 bases between the two germline ends. The CDR3 has 15 residues. Germline-derived CDR1 and CDR2 are SEHNR and FQNEAQ (reference sequence). CDR3 DNA: TGTGCCAGCAGCTTAGGGGGCCATAGGGGAACTGAAGCTTTCTTT. It encodes CASSLGGHRGTEAFF.

V is TRBV4-2 and J is TRBJ2-3; 8 bases map to TRBD1. The germline V gene has CDR1 LGHNA and CDR2 YNFKEQ. V dropped 3 bases and J dropped 2; count of bases not matched to a gene: 4. The CDR3 is 15 amino acids. CDR3 bases: TGTGCCAGCAGCCAGGGACAGGCGGCCACAGATACGCAGTATTTT. Protein: CASSQGQAATDTQYF.

V gene TRBV20-1 combines with J gene TRBJ2-3, with TRBD2 identical over 9 bases. Germline loops: CDR1 DFQATT, CDR2 SNEGSKA (reference sequence). J was trimmed by 1 base and V by 3 bases; bases with no gene match: 8. This CDR3 comprises 16 residues. The CDR3, as DNA: TGCAGTGCTAGTGTATTAGCGGGGGCCGGCACAGATACGCAGTATTTT. It is translated as CSASVLAGAGTDTQYF.

The CDR3 loop reads CASSLPGLKPQHF. CDR3 nucleotides: TGTGCCAGCAGTTTACCAGGGTTGAAGCCCCAGCATTTT. The chain is built from TRBV28 and TRBJ1-5; D is perhaps TRBD1 (5 bases). The CDR3 extends over 13 amino acids. Germline V gene lookup returns CDR1 MDHEN and CDR2 SYDVKM. Trimming cost V 2 bases and J 8 bases, with 10 bases left between them.

The chain has TRBV4-2 and TRBJ2-5; 7 nucleotides match TRBD1. Germline CDR1 is LGHNA and CDR2 is YNFKEQ. V gave up 2 bases and J gave up 4 bases; unmatched junction bases: 1. The CDR3 runs to 13 residues. CDR3 DNA sequence: TGTGCCAGCAGCCAAACAGGGGTAGAGACCCAGTACTTC. Amino acids: CASSQTGVETQYF.

The table lists this clone with a count of one. The chain uses TRBV9 and TRBJ2-3; possible D gene TRBD2, 6 bases. The CDR3 has 17 residues. Germline CDR1 and CDR2: SGDLS and YYNGEE. Trimming removed 4 bases from V and 0 bases from J, with 18 bases in between. CDR3 protein: CASSTSVGLASTDTQYF. Here the CDR3 DNA reads TGTGCCAGCAGCACATCCGTGGGGCTAGCGAGCACAGATACGCAGTATTTT.

This sequence joins TRBV2 and TRBJ1-1; 9 positions agree with TRBD1. CDR1 and CDR2 from the germline V gene are SNHLY and FYNNEI. The junction had 13 bases not matched to a gene; V was cut back by 6 bases and J by 5 bases. This CDR3 region has 16 residues. In DNA, the CDR3 is TGTGCCAGCAGACTTTATTCCGGGACAGGGAAAACTGAAGCTTTCTTT. Its translation: CASRLYSGTGKTEAFF.

A few counts support this clone. The chain uses TRBV27 and TRBJ1-4; weak D call: TRBD1 (5 bases). CDR1 is MNHEY, CDR2 SMNVEV, per germline (reference sequence). The CDR3 runs to 14 residues. V lost 6 bases to trimming and J lost 3 bases, with 11 bases between them. In DNA, the CDR3 is TGTGCCAGCAGCACAGGATTTCCTAATGAAAAACTGTTTTTT. As protein: CASSTGFPNEKLFF. The variable domain in full, completed from reference TRBV27 and TRBJ1-4, reads EAQVTQNPRYLITVTGKKLTVTCSQNMNHEYMSWYRQDPGLGLRQIYYSMNVEVTDKGDVPEGYKVSRKEKRNFPLILESPSPNQTSLYFCASSTGFPNEKLFFGSGTQLSVL.

J is TRBJ2-3 and V is TRBV6-5; 9 nucleotides line up with TRBD1. This CDR3 has 14 residues. The V gene's germline CDR1 is MNHEY and CDR2 SVGAGI. The V gene end was trimmed by 11 bases and the J gene end by 5 bases; junction bases not matched to a gene: 11. The CDR3 protein is CAVQQGARLDTQYF. The CDR3 region has the DNA TGTGCCGTCCAACAGGGGGCGCGTCTAGATACGCAGTATTTT.

The chain is built from TRBV19 and TRBJ2-5; TRBD2 matches 9 bases. Germline-derived CDR1 and CDR2 are LNHDA and SQIVND (reference sequence). The CDR3 covers 18 residues. With V trimmed by 6 bases and J by 4 bases, 18 bases remained unmatched. The CDR3 reads CASSLRPASGALGETQYF. The CDR3 nucleotides read TGTGCCAGTAGCCTCCGACCGGCTAGCGGGGCACTGGGAGAGACCCAGTACTTC.

The chain uses TRBV9 and TRBJ2-1, with 9 bases lining up with TRBD2. V was pared by 3 bases and J by 9 bases, with 13 bases of the junction left unmatched. The CDR3 has 16 amino acids. From germline, CDR1 is SGDLS and CDR2 YYNGEE. The CDR3 protein is CASSAQVGTSLAEQFF. The CDR3 DNA follows: TGTGCCAGCAGCGCACAAGTCGGGACTAGCTTGGCTGAGCAGTTCTTC.

This clone was detected only a few times. The chain is built from TRBV20-1 and TRBJ2-1, with TRBD2 matching over 8 bases. The J segment lost 13 bases and the V segment lost 6 bases, leaving 8 bases of the junction unmatched. Germline CDR1 reads DFQATT; CDR2 reads SNEGSKA (reference sequence). The CDR3 extends over 11 amino acids. Written as DNA, the CDR3 is TGCAGTGCCGACCGAGCGGGGGTACAGTTCTTC. This encodes CSADRAGVQFF.

The V and J genes are TRBV15 and TRBJ1-5, with D possibly matching TRBD1 (5 bases). The CDR3 sequence is 15 residues long. Per the germline V gene, CDR1 is LNHNV and CDR2 is YYDKDF (reference sequence). The V and J ends lost 0 bases and 4 bases respectively, with 10 bases between them. CDR3 loop: CATSRDRGENQPQHF. CDR3 nucleotide sequence: TGTGCCACCAGCAGAGATCGGGGGGAGAATCAGCCCCAGCATTTT.

The chain couples TRBV4-2 to TRBJ2-2; D perhaps matches TRBD2 (5 bases). Trimming removed 0 bases from V and 0 bases from J, with 11 bases in between. Germline CDR1 and CDR2: LGHNA and YNFKEQ. The CDR3 loop spans 17 amino acids. CDR3 loop: CASSQDIWTSNTGELFF. CDR3 nucleotides: TGTGCCAGCAGCCAAGATATCTGGACTTCGAACACCGGGGAGCTGTTTTTT.

The chain uses TRBV28 and TRBJ2-1; 8 positions agree with TRBD1. CDR3 length: 16 residues. In germline, CDR1 is MDHEN, CDR2 SYDVKM. V was pared by 5 bases and J by 4 bases, with 10 bases of the junction left unmatched. Here the CDR3 reads CASSPYGGQGYNEQFF. In DNA form, the CDR3 reads TGTGCCAGCAGTCCCTATGGAGGACAGGGTTACAATGAGCAGTTCTTC.

This clone has just one count. This sequence joins TRBV18 and TRBJ2-1; 14 bases match TRBD2. There are 14 residues in the CDR3. Trimming took 6 bases from V and 8 from J; bases not matched to a gene: 3. Germline V lookup: CDR1 KGHSH, CDR2 LQKENI. For the CDR3, the DNA is TGTGCCAGCTCGGGGACTAGCGGGGGACATGAGCAGTTCTTC. Translation: CASSGTSGGHEQFF.

V gene TRBV4-2 combines with J gene TRBJ2-2; 13 positions match TRBD2. From germline, CDR1 is LGHNA and CDR2 YNFKEQ. CDR3 length: 18 residues. Trimming removed 4 bases from V and 2 bases from J; junction bases left unmatched: 7. The CDR3 bases are TGTGCCAGCAGCCCCTTGACTAGCGGGGGGCTCAACACCGGGGAGCTGTTTTTT. Amino acids: CASSPLTSGGLNTGELFF.

This clone was found a few times. The chain uses TRBV10-3 and TRBJ1-6, with 7 nucleotides matching TRBD1. V shed 8 bases and J 7 bases; nucleotides not matched to a gene: 5. The CDR3 loop spans 13 amino acids. CDR1 is ENHRY, CDR2 SYGVKD, per germline. The CDR3 DNA follows: TGTGCCATCTCCCCGGGACAGAATTCACCCCTCCACTTT. Translated: CAISPGQNSPLHF.

The V call is TRBV5-1, the J call TRBJ2-5; 7 positions match TRBD2. The germline V gene encodes CDR1 SGHRS and CDR2 YFSETQ. The CDR3 totals 13 residues. The J segment lost 8 bases and the V segment lost 0 bases, leaving 4 bases of the junction unmatched. Here the CDR3 DNA reads TGCGCCAGCAGCTTGGGGTCGGGGGGAACCCAGTACTTC. Translated, it gives CASSLGSGGTQYF.